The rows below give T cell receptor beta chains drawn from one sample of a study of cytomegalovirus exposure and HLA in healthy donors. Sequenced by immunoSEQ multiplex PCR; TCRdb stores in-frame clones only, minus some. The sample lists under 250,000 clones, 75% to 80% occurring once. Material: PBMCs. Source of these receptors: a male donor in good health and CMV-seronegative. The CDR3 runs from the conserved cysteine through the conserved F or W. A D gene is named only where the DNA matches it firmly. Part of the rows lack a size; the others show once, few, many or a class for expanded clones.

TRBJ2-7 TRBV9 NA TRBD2 CASSVGGGSGGEQYF TGTGCCAGCAGCGTAGGAGGGGGGAGCGGGGGTGAGCAGTACTTC
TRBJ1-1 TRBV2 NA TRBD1 CASSRLWTGSNMNTEAFF TGTGCCAGCAGTCGATTGTGGACAGGGAGTAACATGAACACTGAAGCTTTCTTT
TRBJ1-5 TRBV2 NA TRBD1 CASTGTGDRPQNF TGTGCCAGCACCGGGACAGGGGATCGGCCCCAGAATTTT
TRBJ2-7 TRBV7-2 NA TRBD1 CASSPPLGTGLKEQYF TGTGCCAGCAGCCCTCCCCTGGGGACAGGTCTTAAAGAGCAGTACTTC
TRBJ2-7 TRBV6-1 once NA CASRDGGVGEQYF TGTGCCAGCAGGGACGGGGGAGTGGGCGAGCAGTACTTC
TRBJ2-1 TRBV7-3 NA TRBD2 CASSTSGTTYNEQFF TGTGCCAGCAGCACGTCCGGGACTACCTACAATGAGCAGTTCTTC
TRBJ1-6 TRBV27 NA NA CASSSLDSGDSPLHF TGTGCCAGCAGTTCGCTGGACAGTGGCGATTCACCCCTCCACTTT
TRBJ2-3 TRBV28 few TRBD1 CASPGQDLFSTDTQYF TGTGCCAGCCCGGGACAGGACCTTTTTAGCACAGATACGCAGTATTTT
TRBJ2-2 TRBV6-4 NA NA CASSEQAIATGELFF TGTGCCAGCAGTGAACAAGCGATAGCTACCGGGGAGCTGTTTTTT
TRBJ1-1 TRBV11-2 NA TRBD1 CASSLFPFRQGAMNTEAFF TGTGCCAGCAGCTTATTCCCCTTTAGACAGGGGGCGATGAACACTGAAGCTTTCTTT
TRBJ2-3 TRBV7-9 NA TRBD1 CASSSSTGGETDTQYF TGTGCCAGCAGCTCCTCGACAGGGGGCGAAACAGATACGCAGTATTTT
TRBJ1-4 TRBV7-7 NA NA CASSPRRGREKLFF TGTGCCAGCAGCCCCCGGCGCGGCCGTGAAAAACTGTTTTTT
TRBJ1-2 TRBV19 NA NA CASSPRGATYGYTF TGTGCCAGTAGCCCGCGGGGGGCAACCTATGGCTACACCTTC
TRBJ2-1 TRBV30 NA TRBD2 CAWKWSGINNEQFF TGTGCCTGGAAATGGAGCGGGATAAACAATGAGCAGTTCTTC
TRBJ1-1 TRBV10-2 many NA CASSEGGNTEAFF TGCGCCAGCAGTGAGGGAGGGAACACTGAAGCTTTCTTT
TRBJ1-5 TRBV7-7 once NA CASSLLAGNQPQHF TGTGCCAGCAGCTTATTGGCAGGGAATCAGCCCCAGCATTTT
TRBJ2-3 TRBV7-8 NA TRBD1 CASSWGQGGDTQYF TGTGCCAGCAGCTGGGGACAGGGCGGAGATACGCAGTATTTT
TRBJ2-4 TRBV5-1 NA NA CASSLGDRRTLAKNIQYF TGCGCCAGCAGCTTGGGAGACAGGAGAACTCTAGCCAAAAACATTCAGTACTTC
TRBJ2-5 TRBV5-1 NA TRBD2 CASSLGVAGGFQETQYF TGCGCCAGCAGCTTGGGGGTAGCGGGGGGTTTCCAAGAGACCCAGTACTTC
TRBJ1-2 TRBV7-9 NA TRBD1 CASSRGQANYGYTF TGTGCCAGCAGCCGGGGACAGGCTAACTATGGCTACACCTTC
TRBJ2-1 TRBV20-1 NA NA CSASGIEQFF TGCAGTGCTAGCGGGATTGAGCAGTTCTTC
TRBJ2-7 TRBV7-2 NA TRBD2 CASSLGGGGLAYEQYF TGTGCCAGCAGCTTAGGCGGCGGGGGGCTAGCCTACGAGCAGTACTTC
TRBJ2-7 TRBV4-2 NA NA CASSQDWGTQYEQYF TGTGCCAGCAGCCAAGACTGGGGGACACAATACGAGCAGTACTTC
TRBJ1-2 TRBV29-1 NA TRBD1 CSVVDLGTGDYGYTF TGCAGCGTTGTGGACTTAGGGACAGGGGACTATGGCTACACCTTC
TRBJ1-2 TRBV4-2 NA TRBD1 CASSQDLGQGDGYTF TGTGCCAGCAGCCAAGATTTGGGACAGGGGGATGGCTACACCTTC